The 8 T cell receptor beta chains in this list originate from one sample, sequenced in a study of T cell responses to AZD1222 COVID-19 vaccine. Here immunoSEQ multiplex PCR was the method, and the copy in TCRdb shows in-frame clones only, minus some. The sample lists some 170,000 clones, around 90% occurring once. This sample comprised peripheral blood, obtained on day 0 of AZD1222 vaccination. These receptors came from an adult in good health.

The chain is built from TRBV5-1 and TRBJ1-5; the D gene is possibly TRBD1 (6 bases). V dropped 1 base and J dropped 9 bases, with 20 bases sitting between them. The CDR3 is 16 residues long. Per the germline V gene, CDR1 is SGHRS and CDR2 is YFSETQ. DNA of the CDR3: TGCGCCAGCAGCTTGAAAAAGGGACAACTGGTTAGGCCCCAGCATTTT. This encodes CASSLKKGQLVRPQHF.

This chain connects TRBV15 to TRBJ2-7; possible D gene TRBD1, 5 bases. The CDR3 spans 14 residues. Per germline, CDR1 LNHNV and CDR2 YYDKDF (reference sequence). V was trimmed by 0 bases and J by 2 bases, leaving 8 bases between them. The CDR3 coding sequence is TGTGCCACCAGCAGAGATCAGGGTCCCTACGAGCAGTACTTC. Amino acid sequence: CATSRDQGPYEQYF.

The chain carries TRBV18 and TRBJ2-1; D is possibly TRBD1 or TRBD2 (5 bases each). The germline gives CDR1 KGHSH, CDR2 LQKENI. Trimming removed 6 bases at V and 2 bases at J, with 11 bases between. There are 14 residues in the CDR3. DNA for the CDR3: TGTGCCAGCTCGCCCGGGACGGCCTACAATGAGCAGTTCTTC. The encoded protein is CASSPGTAYNEQFF.

This CDR3 is CASSWDGRNEKLFF. CDR3 nucleotide sequence: TGTGCCAGCAGTTGGGACGGCCGGAATGAAAAACTGTTTTTT. The gene calls are TRBV6-1 and TRBJ1-4, with a possible D match to TRBD1 (5 bases). The CDR3 has 14 residues. The V and J ends lost 5 bases and 5 bases respectively, with 12 bases between them. In germline, CDR1 is MNHNS, CDR2 SASEGT.

The CDR3 protein is CASSLAPPGNTIYF. DNA of the CDR3: TGTGCCAGCAGCTTAGCCCCCCCTGGAAACACCATATATTTT. This chain joins TRBV7-9 and TRBJ1-3; no clear D. Germline CDR1 SEHNR, CDR2 FQNEAQ (reference sequence). The CDR3 runs 14 residues. Trimming left V 0 bases short and J 2 bases short, with 5 bases between.

The rearrangement uses TRBV5-1 and TRBJ1-1, with 10 bases identical to TRBD1. CDR1 SGHRS and CDR2 YFSETQ come from the germline V gene. This CDR3 spans 16 amino acids. V lost 4 bases, J lost 3 bases, and 9 bases stayed unmatched. The CDR3 DNA sequence: TGCGCCAGCAGCCACGGGACAGGGGTCTTTGACACTGAAGCTTTCTTT. Amino acids: CASSHGTGVFDTEAFF.

The rearrangement joins TRBV6-5 to TRBJ1-1; D unclear. V was clipped by 0 bases and J by 1 base, with 6 bases between them. This CDR3 is built from 14 residues. Germline V gene lookup returns CDR1 MNHEY and CDR2 SVGAGI. The CDR3: CASSYSQWNTEAFF. The CDR3 region has the DNA TGTGCCAGCAGTTACTCCCAGTGGAACACTGAAGCTTTCTTT.

In this sample, this clone turned up once. V gene TRBV5-1 combines with J gene TRBJ1-4; D is undetermined. The CDR3 is 16 residues long. Germline V CDR1 and CDR2: SGHRS, YFSETQ. V dropped 5 bases and J dropped 5 bases, with 19 bases sitting between them. CDR3 DNA sequence: TGCGCCAGCAGATGGGAGGGAGGTGGAACCAATGAAAAACTGTTTTTT. It encodes CASRWEGGGTNEKLFF.